Here is one T cell receptor beta chain with its context. It lacks a known antigen. Qualities for individual bases were not recorded, and no much larger clone is one base off. The protocol used for the library was RT-PCR. TCRdb shows the sequencer as Illumina HiSeq 2500. The public reads were run again by TCRdb, first through fastp at Q25 and then through MiXCR, and only productive beta chains were kept. Rows matching on CDR3 protein sequence are summarized as one entry with the most common DNA and genes. The sample data list roughly 650,000 distinct CDR3 sequences, and around 15% of these were observed just once. Less than 9% of the sample belongs to the ten largest clones. The data originate from a study of response to subunit inactivated influenza vaccine (dated by TCRdb to between 2017 and 2018). In the study overall: To follow how T cells responded to a trivalent subunit inactivated influenza vaccine, the researchers relied on deep quantitative profiling of the T cell receptor repertoire. Paper-wide results and their limitations: It was suggested by the authors that each seasonal influenza vaccination may recruit only a limited number of new T cells.

The CDR3, from cysteine to phenylalanine, totals 12 residues. The only DNA kept is the CDR3, 36 bases in frame from the first base. CDR1 and CDR2 were assigned from the germline V gene (reference sequence) as DFQATT and SNEGSKA. A distance of 12 bases separates the germline ends of V and J, which lose 7 bases and 4 bases respectively. Recombination joined TRBV20-1 with TRBJ2-3, and the D gene may be TRBD2, 7 bases matching. The source of this sequence is a man between 45 and 60 years old who received an inactivated influenza vaccine. Donor details come from another sample of the same person, matched by shared clones. Source: PBMCs from blood, taken 14 to 15 days before vaccination. The CDR3 reads CSVGGHPDTQYF. The base sequence is TGCAGTGTGGGGGGGCACCCAGATACGCAGTATTTT.